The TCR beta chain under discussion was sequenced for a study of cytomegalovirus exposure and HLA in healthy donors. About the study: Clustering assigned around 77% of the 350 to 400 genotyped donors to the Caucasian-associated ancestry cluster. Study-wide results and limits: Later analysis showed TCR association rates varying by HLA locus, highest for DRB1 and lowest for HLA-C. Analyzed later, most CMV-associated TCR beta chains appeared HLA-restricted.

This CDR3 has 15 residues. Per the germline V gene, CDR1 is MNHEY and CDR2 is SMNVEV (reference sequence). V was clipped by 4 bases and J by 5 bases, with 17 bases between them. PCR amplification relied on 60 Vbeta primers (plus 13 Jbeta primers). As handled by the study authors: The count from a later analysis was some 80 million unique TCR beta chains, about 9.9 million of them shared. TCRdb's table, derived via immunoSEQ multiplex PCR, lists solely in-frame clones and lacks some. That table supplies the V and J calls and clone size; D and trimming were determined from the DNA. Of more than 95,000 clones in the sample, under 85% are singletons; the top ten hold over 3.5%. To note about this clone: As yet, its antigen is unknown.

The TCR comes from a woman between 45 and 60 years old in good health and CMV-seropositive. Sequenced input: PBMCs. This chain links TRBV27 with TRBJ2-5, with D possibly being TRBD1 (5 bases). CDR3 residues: CASSSRAGSWETQYF. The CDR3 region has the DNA TGTGCCAGCAGTTCTAGGGCAGGGTCGTGGGAGACCCAGTACTTC.